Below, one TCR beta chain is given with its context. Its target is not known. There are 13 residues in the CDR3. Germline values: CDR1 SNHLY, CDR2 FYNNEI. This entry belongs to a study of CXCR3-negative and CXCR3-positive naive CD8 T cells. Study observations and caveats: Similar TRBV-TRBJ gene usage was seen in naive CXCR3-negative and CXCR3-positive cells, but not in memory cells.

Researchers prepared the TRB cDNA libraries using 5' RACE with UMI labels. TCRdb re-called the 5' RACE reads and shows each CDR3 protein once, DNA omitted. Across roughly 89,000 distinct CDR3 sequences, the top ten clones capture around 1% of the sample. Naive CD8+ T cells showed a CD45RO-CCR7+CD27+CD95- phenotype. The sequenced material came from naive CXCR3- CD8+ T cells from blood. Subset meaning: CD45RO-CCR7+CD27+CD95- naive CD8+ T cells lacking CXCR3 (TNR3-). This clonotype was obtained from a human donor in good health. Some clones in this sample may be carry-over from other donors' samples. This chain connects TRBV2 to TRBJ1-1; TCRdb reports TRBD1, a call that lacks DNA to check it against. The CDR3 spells CAAPPGVGTEAFF.